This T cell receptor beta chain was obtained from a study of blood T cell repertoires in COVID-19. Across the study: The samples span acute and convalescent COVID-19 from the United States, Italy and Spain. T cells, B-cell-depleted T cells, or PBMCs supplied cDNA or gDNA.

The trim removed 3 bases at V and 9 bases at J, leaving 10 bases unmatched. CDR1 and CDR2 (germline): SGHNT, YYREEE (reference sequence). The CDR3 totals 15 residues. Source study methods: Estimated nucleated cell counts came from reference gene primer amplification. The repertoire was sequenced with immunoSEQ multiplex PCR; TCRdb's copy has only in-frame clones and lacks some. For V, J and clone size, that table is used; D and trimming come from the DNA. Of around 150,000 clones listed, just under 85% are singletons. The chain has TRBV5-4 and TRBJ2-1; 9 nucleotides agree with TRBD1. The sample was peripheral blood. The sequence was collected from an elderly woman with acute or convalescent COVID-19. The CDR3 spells CASSSHRDREGEQFF. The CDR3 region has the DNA TGTGCCAGCAGCTCCCACCGGGACAGGGAGGGTGAGCAGTTCTTC.